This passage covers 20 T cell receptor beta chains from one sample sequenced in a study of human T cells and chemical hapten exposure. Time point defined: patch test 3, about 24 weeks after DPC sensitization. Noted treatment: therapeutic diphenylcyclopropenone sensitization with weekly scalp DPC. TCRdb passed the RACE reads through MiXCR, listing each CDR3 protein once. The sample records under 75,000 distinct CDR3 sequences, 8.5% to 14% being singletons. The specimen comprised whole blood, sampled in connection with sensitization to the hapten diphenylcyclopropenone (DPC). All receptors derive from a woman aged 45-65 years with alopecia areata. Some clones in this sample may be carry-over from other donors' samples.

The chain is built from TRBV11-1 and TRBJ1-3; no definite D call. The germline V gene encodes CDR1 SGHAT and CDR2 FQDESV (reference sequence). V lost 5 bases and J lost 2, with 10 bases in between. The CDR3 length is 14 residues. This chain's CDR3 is CASSVTGPGNTIYF. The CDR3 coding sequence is TGTGCCAGCAGCGTGACGGGCCCTGGAAACACCATATATTTT.

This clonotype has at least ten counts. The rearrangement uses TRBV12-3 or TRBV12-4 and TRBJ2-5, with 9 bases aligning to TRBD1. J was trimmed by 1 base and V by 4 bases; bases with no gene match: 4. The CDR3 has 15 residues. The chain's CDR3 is CASSSRDRAQETQYF. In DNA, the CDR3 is TGTGCCAGCAGTTCCCGGGACAGGGCCCAAGAGACCCAGTACTTC.

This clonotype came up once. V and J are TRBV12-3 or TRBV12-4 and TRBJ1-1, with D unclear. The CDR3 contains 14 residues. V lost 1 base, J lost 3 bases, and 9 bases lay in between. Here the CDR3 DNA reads TGTGCCAGCAGTTTAGTACATTCCTACACTGAAGCTTTCTTT. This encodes CASSLVHSYTEAFF.

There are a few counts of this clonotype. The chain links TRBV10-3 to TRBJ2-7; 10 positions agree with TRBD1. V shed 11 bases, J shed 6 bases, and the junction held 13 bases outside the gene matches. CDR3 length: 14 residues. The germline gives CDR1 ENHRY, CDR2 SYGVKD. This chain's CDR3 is CAVHTGQGMGEQYF. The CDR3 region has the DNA TGTGCCGTTCATACGGGACAGGGGATGGGCGAGCAGTACTTC.

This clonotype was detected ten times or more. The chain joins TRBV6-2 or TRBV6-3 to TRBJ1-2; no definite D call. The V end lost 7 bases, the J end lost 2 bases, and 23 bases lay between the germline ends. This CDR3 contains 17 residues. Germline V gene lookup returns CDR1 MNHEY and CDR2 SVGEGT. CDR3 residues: CASTRGVFGSRNYGYTF. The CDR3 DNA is TGTGCCAGCACCCGAGGTGTGTTCGGGTCGCGGAACTATGGCTACACCTTC.

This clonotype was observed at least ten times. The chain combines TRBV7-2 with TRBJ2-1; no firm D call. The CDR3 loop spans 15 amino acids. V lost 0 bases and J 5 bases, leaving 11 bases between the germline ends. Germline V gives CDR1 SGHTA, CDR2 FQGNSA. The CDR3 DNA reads TGTGCCAGCAGCTTAGCGTCAAACCCCCACAATGAGCAGTTCTTC. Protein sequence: CASSLASNPHNEQFF.

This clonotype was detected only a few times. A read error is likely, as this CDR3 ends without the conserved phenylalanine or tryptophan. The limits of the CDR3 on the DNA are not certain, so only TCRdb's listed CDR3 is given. CDR3 loop: CASGTPTGLG. J is TRBJ1-1 and V is TRBV10-1; the D call of TRBD1 is as the table states it, not checked on the DNA. The CDR3 adds up to 10 amino acids, both ends counted. CDR1 and CDR2 (germline): WNHNN, SYGVQD (reference sequence).

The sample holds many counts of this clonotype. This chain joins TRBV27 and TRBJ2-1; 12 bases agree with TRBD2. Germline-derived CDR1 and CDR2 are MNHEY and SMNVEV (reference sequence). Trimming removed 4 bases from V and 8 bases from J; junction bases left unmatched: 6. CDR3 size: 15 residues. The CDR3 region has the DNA TGTGCCAGCAGTTCAGCTAGCGGGGGGGAAGATGAGCAGTTCTTC. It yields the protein CASSSASGGEDEQFF.

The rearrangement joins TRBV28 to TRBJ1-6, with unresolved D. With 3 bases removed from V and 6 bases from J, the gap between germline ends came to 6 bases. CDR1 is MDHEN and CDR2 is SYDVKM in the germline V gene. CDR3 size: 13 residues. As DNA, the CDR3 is TGTGCCAGCAGTTTGTCTCTTAATTCACCCCTCCACTTT. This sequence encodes CASSLSLNSPLHF.

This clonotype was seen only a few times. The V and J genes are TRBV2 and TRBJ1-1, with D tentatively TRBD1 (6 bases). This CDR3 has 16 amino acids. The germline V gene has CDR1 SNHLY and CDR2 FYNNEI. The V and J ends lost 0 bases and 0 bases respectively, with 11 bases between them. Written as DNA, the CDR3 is TGTGCCAGCAGTGAAGCGGGGGGCAGTTTGAACACTGAAGCTTTCTTT. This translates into CASSEAGGSLNTEAFF.

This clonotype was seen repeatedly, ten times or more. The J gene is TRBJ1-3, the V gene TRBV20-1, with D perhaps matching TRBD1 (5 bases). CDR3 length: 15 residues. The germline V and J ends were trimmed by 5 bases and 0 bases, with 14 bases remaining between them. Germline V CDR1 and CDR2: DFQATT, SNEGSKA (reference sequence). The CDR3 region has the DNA TGCAGTGCTCCTGGGACGGGGAGCTCTGGAAACACCATATATTTT. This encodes CSAPGTGSSGNTIYF.

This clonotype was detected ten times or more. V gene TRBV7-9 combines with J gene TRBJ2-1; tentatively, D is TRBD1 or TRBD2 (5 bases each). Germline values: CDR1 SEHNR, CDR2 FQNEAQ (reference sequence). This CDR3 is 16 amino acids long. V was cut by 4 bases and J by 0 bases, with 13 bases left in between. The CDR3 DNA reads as TGTGCCAGCAGCTGGGAGACAGCCGCCTCCTACAATGAGCAGTTCTTC. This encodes CASSWETAASYNEQFF.

CDR3 loop: CASSQEYPGWETQYF. DNA of the CDR3: TGTGCCAGCAGCCAAGAGTACCCCGGCTGGGAGACCCAGTACTTC. The rearrangement joins TRBV14 to TRBJ2-5, with D unresolved. This CDR3 region has 15 residues. The germline V gene has CDR1 SGHDN and CDR2 FVKESK. Trimming cost V 0 bases and J 5 bases, with 13 bases left between them.

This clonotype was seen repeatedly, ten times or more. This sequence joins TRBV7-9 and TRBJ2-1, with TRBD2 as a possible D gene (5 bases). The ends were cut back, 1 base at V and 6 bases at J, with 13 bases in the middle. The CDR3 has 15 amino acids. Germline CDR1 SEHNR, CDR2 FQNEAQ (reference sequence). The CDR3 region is CASSLDGLASNEQFF. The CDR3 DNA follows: TGTGCCAGCAGCTTAGACGGTTTAGCGAGCAATGAGCAGTTCTTC.

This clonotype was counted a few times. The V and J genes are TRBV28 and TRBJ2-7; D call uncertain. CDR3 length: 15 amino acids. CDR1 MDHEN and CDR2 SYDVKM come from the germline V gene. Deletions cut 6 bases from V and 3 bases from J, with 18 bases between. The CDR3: CASSQQLALYYEQYF. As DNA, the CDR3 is TGTGCCAGCAGCCAACAGCTTGCCTTGTACTACGAGCAGTACTTC.

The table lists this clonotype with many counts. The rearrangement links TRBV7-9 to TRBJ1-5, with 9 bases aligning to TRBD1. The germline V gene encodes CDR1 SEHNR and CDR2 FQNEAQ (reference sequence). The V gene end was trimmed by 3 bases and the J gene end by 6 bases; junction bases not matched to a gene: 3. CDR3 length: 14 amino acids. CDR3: CASSLGQGGQPQHF. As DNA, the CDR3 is TGTGCCAGCAGCTTGGGACAGGGAGGTCAGCCCCAGCATTTT.

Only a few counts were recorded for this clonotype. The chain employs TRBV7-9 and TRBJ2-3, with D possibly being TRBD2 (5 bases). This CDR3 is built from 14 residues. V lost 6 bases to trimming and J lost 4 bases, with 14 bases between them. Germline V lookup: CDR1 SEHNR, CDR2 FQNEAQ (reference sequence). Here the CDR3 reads CASSPLGVADTQYF. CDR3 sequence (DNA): TGTGCCAGCAGTCCACTAGGAGTTGCAGATACGCAGTATTTT.

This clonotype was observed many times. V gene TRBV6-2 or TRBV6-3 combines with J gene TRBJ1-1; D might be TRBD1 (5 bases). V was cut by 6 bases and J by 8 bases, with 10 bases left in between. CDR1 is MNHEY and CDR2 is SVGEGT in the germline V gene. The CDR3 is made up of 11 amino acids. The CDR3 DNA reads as TGTGCCAGCAGCCTGGGGACGGAAGCTTTCTTT. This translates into CASSLGTEAFF.

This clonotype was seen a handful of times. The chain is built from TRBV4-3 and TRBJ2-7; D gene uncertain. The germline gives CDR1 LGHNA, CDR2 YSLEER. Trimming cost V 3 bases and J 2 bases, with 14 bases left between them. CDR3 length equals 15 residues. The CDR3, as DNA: TGCGCCAGCAGCCACGTTAGGGAATACACCTACGAGCAGTACTTC. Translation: CASSHVREYTYEQYF.

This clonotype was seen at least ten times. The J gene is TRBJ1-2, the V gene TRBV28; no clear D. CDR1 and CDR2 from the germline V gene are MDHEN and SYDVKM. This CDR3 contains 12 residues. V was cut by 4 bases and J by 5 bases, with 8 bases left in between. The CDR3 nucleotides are TGTGCCAGCAGTTCAGGTTCATATGGCTACACCTTC. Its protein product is CASSSGSYGYTF.